Listed here are 17 T cell receptor beta chains from one sample, sequenced in a study of blood T cell repertoires in COVID-19. Sequencing used immunoSEQ multiplex PCR; TCRdb keeps in-frame clones, though not all of them. In the table there are over 200,000 clones, less than 90% of which are singletons. The sequencing input was peripheral blood. Receptor source: a man aged 40-50 years with active or convalescent COVID-19.

The rearrangement links TRBV27 to TRBJ1-2; no reliable D call. CDR1 is MNHEY, CDR2 SMNVEV, per germline (reference sequence). The V gene lost 3 bases and the J gene lost 7 bases, with 21 bases spanning the gap. CDR3 length: 16 amino acids. CDR3 coding DNA: TGTGCCAGCAGTTTTGTGGGAGTATGGTTTCTAAGTGGCTACACCTTC. It encodes CASSFVGVWFLSGYTF.

This chain links TRBV27 with TRBJ1-6; D is uncertain. V lost 3 bases, J lost 10 bases, and 7 bases lay in between. CDR1 and CDR2 from the germline V gene are MNHEY and SMNVEV (reference sequence). The CDR3 runs 12 residues. The CDR3 nucleotides are TGTGCCAGCAGTTTCCCAGGCTCACCCCTCCACTTT. Its translation: CASSFPGSPLHF.

The chain couples TRBV20-1 to TRBJ2-7; D is unresolved. In germline, CDR1 is DFQATT, CDR2 SNEGSKA (reference sequence). The germline V and J ends were trimmed by 2 bases and 3 bases, with 2 bases remaining between them. The CDR3 extends over 10 amino acids. The CDR3 here is CSARLYEQYF. The CDR3 region has the DNA TGCAGTGCTAGACTCTACGAGCAGTACTTC.

This chain joins TRBV5-4 and TRBJ2-1, with 10 positions matching TRBD2. J gave up 2 bases and V 5 bases, and 7 bases lay outside the gene matches. Looked up from germline, CDR1 is SGHNT and CDR2 is YYREEE (reference sequence). The length of the CDR3 is 16 residues. CDR3 sequence: CASSSGLAETYNEQFF. The CDR3 region has the DNA TGTGCCAGCAGTTCCGGACTAGCGGAGACCTACAATGAGCAGTTCTTC. The complete variable domain, with remaining parts taken from reference TRBV5-4 and TRBJ2-1, reads ETGVTQSPTHLIKTRGQQVTLRCSSQSGHNTVSWYQQALGQGPQFIFQYYREEENGRGNFPPRFSGLQFPNYSSELNVNALELDDSALYLCASSSGLAETYNEQFFGPGTRLTVL.

The CDR3 loop reads CASSARRGGGEKLFF. The CDR3 DNA is TGTGCCAGCAGCGCCCGCAGAGGAGGAGGTGAAAAACTGTTTTTT. The rearrangement links TRBV9 to TRBJ1-4; unclear D gene. Germline assignment: CDR1 SGDLS and CDR2 YYNGEE. This CDR3 is built from 15 residues. V lost 3 bases and J 7 bases, leaving 16 bases between the germline ends.

This clone was detected once. V usage is TRBV5-6 and J usage is TRBJ1-5; D gene unclear. Trimming stripped 2 bases from V and 6 bases from J, with 21 bases between. Germline CDR1 SGHDT, CDR2 YYEEEE. CDR3 length equals 17 residues. CDR3 nucleotide sequence: TGTGCCAGCAGCTTTGGAGTGACTCTAGAACTGGGTCAGCCCCAGCATTTT. Its translation is CASSFGVTLELGQPQHF.

The V gene is TRBV6-5, the J gene TRBJ2-2; 8 bases map to TRBD1. V was pared by 8 bases and J by 1 base, with 6 bases of the junction left unmatched. The CDR3 has 15 residues. Germline assignment: CDR1 MNHEY and CDR2 SVGAGI. This chain's CDR3 is CASRPGQVNTGELFF. The CDR3 DNA reads TGTGCCAGCCGTCCGGGACAGGTGAACACCGGGGAGCTGTTTTTT.

This clone is a singleton in its sample. The gene calls are TRBV24-1 and TRBJ1-1; the D is unclear. CDR1 is KGHDR and CDR2 is SFDVKD in the germline V gene. The CDR3 runs 14 residues. Trimming cost V 7 bases and J 2 bases, with 13 bases left between them. The CDR3 DNA reads as TGTGCCACCAGATCCCGAGACACCAACACTGAAGCTTTCTTT. Encoded protein: CATRSRDTNTEAFF.

This clone was counted only a few times. The rearrangement uses TRBV5-6 and TRBJ1-5, with a weak D call TRBD1 (5 bases). Trimming took off 1 base at V and 1 base at J, with 9 bases between the two ends. The CDR3 extends over 15 amino acids. Germline CDR1 reads SGHDT; CDR2 reads YYEEEE. Here the CDR3 reads CASSLTGESNQPQHF. For the CDR3, the DNA is TGTGCCAGCAGCTTGACAGGAGAGAGCAATCAGCCCCAGCATTTT.

V and J are TRBV10-3 and TRBJ1-1, with D unresolved. Per the germline V gene, CDR1 is ENHRY and CDR2 is SYGVKD. This CDR3 contains 15 residues. V was shortened by 3 bases and J by 1 base, with 12 bases between the two germline ends. This CDR3 reads CAISDEVLGNTEAFF. The CDR3 nucleotides read TGTGCCATCAGTGACGAGGTTCTGGGGAACACTGAAGCTTTCTTT.

This rearrangement joins TRBV9 to TRBJ1-4; possible D gene TRBD1, 6 bases. V was shortened by 3 bases and J by 2 bases, with 14 bases between the two germline ends. The germline V gene has CDR1 SGDLS and CDR2 YYNGEE. The CDR3 is 16 residues long. The CDR3 sequence is CASSATVRGTNEKLFF. CDR3 in DNA: TGTGCCAGCAGCGCGACCGTCAGGGGTACTAATGAAAAACTGTTTTTT.

The V gene is TRBV5-1, the J gene TRBJ2-1; TRBD2 agrees at 7 bases. The trim removed 4 bases at V and 8 bases at J, leaving 6 bases unmatched. Germline CDR1 is SGHRS and CDR2 is YFSETQ. This CDR3 is 13 amino acids long. The CDR3 reads CASSPKAGDEQFF. DNA for the CDR3: TGCGCCAGCAGCCCTAAGGCGGGGGATGAGCAGTTCTTC. The entire variable domain, with the rest obtained from reference TRBV5-1 and TRBJ2-1, is as follows: KAGVTQTPRYLIKTRGQQVTLSCSPISGHRSVSWYQQTPGQGLQFLFEYFSETQRNKGNFPGRFSGRQFSNSRSEMNVSTLELGDSALYLCASSPKAGDEQFFGPGTRLTVL.

The chain recombines TRBV7-3 with TRBJ2-7, with 12 nucleotides matching TRBD1. Trimming took 4 bases from V and 4 from J; bases not matched to a gene: 8. The germline CDR1 and CDR2 sequences are SGHTA and FQGTGA. The CDR3 loop spans 16 amino acids. Here the CDR3 reads CASSYHGDRGLYEQYF. CDR3 DNA sequence: TGTGCCAGCAGCTACCATGGGGACAGGGGGCTGTACGAGCAGTACTTC.

The chain combines TRBV6-6 with TRBJ1-4; tentative D call: TRBD1 (5 bases). CDR3 length: 16 amino acids. V was shortened by 0 bases and J by 5 bases, with 13 bases between the two germline ends. CDR1 and CDR2 from the germline V gene are MNHNY and SVGAGI (reference sequence). The CDR3 nucleotides are TGTGCCAGCAGTTACTCGAGCAGGGAACCCAATGAAAAACTGTTTTTT. It codes for CASSYSSREPNEKLFF.

This sequence joins TRBV5-4 and TRBJ1-2, with 7 bases identical to TRBD1. The length of the CDR3 is 14 residues. In germline, CDR1 is SGHNT, CDR2 YYREEE (reference sequence). V gave up 1 base and J gave up 6 bases; unmatched junction bases: 6. CDR3 in DNA: TGTGCCAGCAGCTTGTGGGGACAGACAGATGGCTACACCTTC. Protein product: CASSLWGQTDGYTF.

The genes are TRBV19 and TRBJ2-2, with 7 bases matching TRBD2. The CDR3 contains 14 residues. V was pared by 8 bases and J by 5 bases, with 8 bases of the junction left unmatched. Germline values: CDR1 LNHDA, CDR2 SQIVND (reference sequence). The DNA for the CDR3 is TGTGCCAGTGCGGGGGATGGATGGACCGGGGAGCTGTTTTTT. Its translation: CASAGDGWTGELFF.

The chain has TRBV25-1 and TRBJ1-5; 8 positions agree with TRBD1. Germline CDR1 is MGHDK and CDR2 is SYGVNS. The CDR3 is 15 amino acids. Trimming cost V 2 bases and J 4 bases; bases outside gene matches: 4. The CDR3 reads CASSEADRANQPQHF. For the CDR3, the DNA is TGTGCCAGCAGTGAAGCGGACAGGGCAAATCAGCCCCAGCATTTT.